This T cell receptor beta chain originates from a study of T cell clones after liver transplantation. In the study overall: Immunosuppression withdrawal was tried within 2 years after liver transplantation in this trial. Without induction therapy, subjects received standard immunosuppression until 12-24 months post-transplant.

Turning to this clone: No antigen is known for it.

Generated by immunoSEQ multiplex PCR, the TCRdb table keeps only in-frame clones and is missing some. The table includes roughly 100,000 clones, about 81% detected once. Study-level results: Low donor cell numbers restricted donor-reactive repertoire measurement in a couple of subjects.

Looked up from germline, CDR1 is SGHTA and CDR2 is FQGTGA. The CDR3 has 12 residues. With 4 bases removed from V and 8 bases from J, the gap between germline ends came to 9 bases. The sample consisted of CD4+ T cells from blood, taken before liver transplant. This receptor was identified in a human donor who received a liver transplant. The chain recombines TRBV7-3 with TRBJ2-1, with a tentative D call TRBD1 (6 bases). This CDR3 reads CASSSQGHEQFF. The CDR3 region has the DNA TGTGCCAGCAGCTCGCAGGGGCATGAGCAGTTCTTC. Looking up the rest from reference TRBV7-3 and TRBJ2-1 gives the full variable domain: GAGVSQTPSNKVTEKGKYVELRCDPISGHTALYWYRQSLGQGPEFLIYFQGTGAADDSGLPNDRFFAVRPEGSVSTLKIQRTERGDSAVYLCASSSQGHEQFFGPGTRLTVL.